Many counts were recorded for the clone carrying this T cell receptor (beta chain). Its specificity is unknown. Relying on iRepertoire HTBI primers and Arm-PCR of CDR3 regions, the team built TCR beta libraries. One entry per CDR3 protein results from TCRdb running MiXCR on the multiplex PCR reads. Among some 330,000 distinct CDR3 sequences listed, about 10% were seen once. These data are taken from a study of regulatory T cells in long-lasting Graves disease. CDR1 SNHLY and CDR2 FYNNEI come from the germline V gene. There are 14 residues in the CDR3. V was clipped by 6 bases and J by 2 bases; unmatched bases: 5. Time point denoted: newly diagnosed GD, antithyroid drugs for less than 3 months. PBMCs provided the RNA from which the TCR library was made. Clinicians diagnosed Graves' disease using American Thyroid Association guidelines. The study's findings and limits: Blood alone, not thyroid tissue, was studied. Limited sample numbers may have lowered accuracy. When disease was persistent, TRBV28, TRBJ1-2 and TRBJ2-5 were the favored segments.

These data also featured in a second study, about T cells in Graves' hyperthyroidism and ophthalmopathy.

Sequenced material: peripheral blood mononuclear cells (PBMCs), taken at new diagnosis, from a patient treated with antithyroid drugs. This receptor was obtained from a woman aged 18-30 years with Graves disease. The chain links TRBV2 to TRBJ2-3; 7 bases are a match to TRBD2. The CDR3, as DNA: TGTGCCAGCAGGGAGCGGGACGTCACAGATACGCAGTATTTT. Translation gives CASRERDVTDTQYF.